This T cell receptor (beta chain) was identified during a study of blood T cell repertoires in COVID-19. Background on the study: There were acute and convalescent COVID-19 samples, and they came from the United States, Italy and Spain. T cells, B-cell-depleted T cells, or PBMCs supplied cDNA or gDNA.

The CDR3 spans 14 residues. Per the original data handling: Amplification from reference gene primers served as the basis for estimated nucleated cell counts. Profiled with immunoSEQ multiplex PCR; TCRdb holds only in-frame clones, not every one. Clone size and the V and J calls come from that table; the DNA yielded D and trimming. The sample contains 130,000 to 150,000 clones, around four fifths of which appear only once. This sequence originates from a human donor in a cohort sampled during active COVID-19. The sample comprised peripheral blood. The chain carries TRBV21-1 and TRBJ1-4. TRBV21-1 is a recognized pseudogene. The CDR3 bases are TGTGCCAGCAGTATCACCCCGGGTGGTGAAAAACTGTTTTTT. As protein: CASSITPGGEKLFF.